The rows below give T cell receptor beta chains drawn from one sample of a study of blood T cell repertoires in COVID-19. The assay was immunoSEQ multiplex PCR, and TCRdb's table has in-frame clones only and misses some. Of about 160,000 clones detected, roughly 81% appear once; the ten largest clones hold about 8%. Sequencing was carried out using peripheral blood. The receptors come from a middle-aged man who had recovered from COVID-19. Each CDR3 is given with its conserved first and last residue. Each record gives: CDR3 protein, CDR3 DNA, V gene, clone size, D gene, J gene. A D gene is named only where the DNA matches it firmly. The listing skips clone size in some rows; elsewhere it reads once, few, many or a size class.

CDR3: CASSPVAGANYGYTF
DNA: TGTGCCAGTAGTCCAGTGGCAGGGGCCAACTATGGCTACACCTTC
V: TRBV19
size: few
D: NA
J: TRBJ1-2

CDR3: CATSRDLGPEETQYF
DNA: TGTGCCACCAGCAGAGATCTGGGCCCCGAAGAGACCCAGTACTTC
V: TRBV15
size: NA
D: NA
J: TRBJ2-5

CDR3: CASSQMGGNQPQHF
DNA: TGTGCCAGCAGCCAAATGGGCGGCAATCAGCCCCAGCATTTT
V: TRBV4-2
size: NA
D: NA
J: TRBJ1-5

CDR3: CASSNRTSRPGEQYF
DNA: TGTGCCAGCAGCAACCGGACTAGCCGTCCTGGGGAGCAGTACTTC
V: TRBV7-3
size: NA
D: TRBD2
J: TRBJ2-7

CDR3: CASSPGHMNTEAFF
DNA: TGTGCCAGCAGCCCGGGACACATGAACACTGAAGCTTTCTTT
V: TRBV7-2
size: NA
D: NA
J: TRBJ1-1

CDR3: CASSQFGVGQGIRYTF
DNA: TGTGCCAGCAGCCAATTTGGGGTGGGACAGGGAATACGCTACACCTTC
V: TRBV3-1/TRBV3-2
size: NA
D: TRBD1
J: TRBJ1-2

CDR3: CASSLPGTGSREQYF
DNA: TGTGCCAGCAGTTTACCTGGGACAGGATCGAGGGAGCAGTACTTC
V: TRBV28
size: NA
D: TRBD1
J: TRBJ2-7

CDR3: CASSPFPIGGGVTDTQYF
DNA: TGTGCCAGCTCACCATTTCCAATAGGAGGCGGGGTCACAGATACGCAGTATTTT
V: TRBV18
size: once
D: NA
J: TRBJ2-3

CDR3: CASRAETRHQETQYF
DNA: TGCGCCAGCAGAGCTGAGACCAGGCACCAAGAGACCCAGTACTTC
V: TRBV5-1
size: NA
D: NA
J: TRBJ2-5

CDR3: CASSREGGTDTQYF
DNA: TGCGCCAGCAGCCGGGAGGGGGGCACAGATACGCAGTATTTT
V: TRBV4-1
size: once
D: NA
J: TRBJ2-3